The 26 T cell receptor beta chains reported below all come from one sample, sequenced in a study of type 1 and type 2 diabetes patients. Amplification started from genomic DNA. Amplification of the beta chain CDR3 used 30 forward and 13 reverse multiplex primers. TCRdb redid the calling of the multiplex PCR reads with MiXCR, one entry per CDR3 protein. The repertoire holds around 300,000 distinct CDR3 sequences, with 40% to 50% as singletons. The material sequenced was peripheral blood mononuclear cells (PBMCs). Receptors originate from a man aged 18 to 30 with type 2 diabetes.

CDR3 loop: CASSQVAGTNEKLFF. CDR3 sequence (DNA): TGCGCCAGCAGCCAAGTTGCAGGAACTAATGAAAAACTGTTTTTT. This chain connects TRBV4-1 to TRBJ1-4; D is unclear. With 1 base removed from V and 1 base from J, the gap between germline ends came to 7 bases. The CDR3 consists of 15 residues. Germline loops: CDR1 MGHRA, CDR2 YSYEKL.

This clonotype showed up just once. The V and J genes are TRBV9 and TRBJ1-6; D is undetermined. Germline CDR1 is SGDLS and CDR2 is YYNGEE. V was clipped by 3 bases and J by 2 bases, with 12 bases between them. CDR3 length equals 16 residues. CDR3 coding DNA: TGTGCCAGCAGCGGGGAACCGCTCCCCTATAATTCACCCCTCCACTTT. This sequence encodes CASSGEPLPYNSPLHF.

The rearrangement joins TRBV10-2 to TRBJ2-7, with TRBD2 matching 12 bases. Trimming removed 0 bases from V and 1 base from J; junction bases left unmatched: 10. CDR3 length: 19 residues. From germline, CDR1 is WSHSY and CDR2 SAAADI. The CDR3 nucleotides are TGCGCCAGCAGTGAGTCGAGACTAGCGGGAGTCTCAATATCCTACGAGCAGTACTTC. Translated: CASSESRLAGVSISYEQYF.

The J gene is TRBJ1-2, the V gene TRBV27; D perhaps matches TRBD1 (5 bases). The ends were cut back, 3 bases at V and 3 bases at J, with 8 bases in the middle. The CDR3 is 13 residues long. From germline, CDR1 is MNHEY and CDR2 SMNVEV (reference sequence). The CDR3 protein is CASSLGRDYGYTF. CDR3 bases: TGTGCCAGCAGTTTGGGACGGGACTATGGCTACACCTTC.

Details on this clonotype: One base away lies a much larger clone, so this may be a sequencing read error. This chain joins TRBV25-1 and TRBJ1-6; D not resolved. Germline V gene sequence: CDR1 MGHDK, CDR2 SYGVNS. The CDR3 contains 16 residues. The CDR3 reads CASTDPGSSYNSPLRF. The CDR3 bases are TGTGCCAGCACTGATCCCGGGAGCTCCTATAATTCACCCCTCCGCTTT.

The genes are TRBV15 and TRBJ2-7, with TRBD2 matching 7 bases. Trimming took 5 bases from V and 6 from J; bases not matched to a gene: 16. The CDR3 extends over 16 amino acids. From germline, CDR1 is LNHNV and CDR2 YYDKDF (reference sequence). CDR3 protein: CATSGTPDGGDGEQYF. CDR3 nucleotides: TGTGCCACCAGCGGTACCCCAGATGGGGGGGACGGCGAGCAGTACTTC.

The J gene is TRBJ2-4, the V gene TRBV28; perhaps TRBD1 as D (6 bases). Germline values: CDR1 MDHEN, CDR2 SYDVKM. V lost 4 bases and J 0 bases, leaving 10 bases between the germline ends. This CDR3 spans 15 amino acids. CDR3 DNA sequence: TGTGCCAGCAGTTCTAGAGGGGGAGCCAAAAACATTCAGTACTTC. It translates to CASSSRGGAKNIQYF.

This clonotype was seen more than once but under ten times. The V and J genes are TRBV7-2 and TRBJ2-3; the D gene is possibly TRBD1 (6 bases). Germline assignment: CDR1 SGHTA and CDR2 FQGNSA. Trimming took off 6 bases at V and 1 base at J, with 14 bases between the two ends. The CDR3 sequence is 15 residues long. CDR3 sequence reads: CASSTRGHGTDTQYF. The DNA for the CDR3 is TGTGCCAGCAGTACAAGGGGACACGGCACAGATACGCAGTATTTT.

The DNA for the CDR3 is TGTGCCATCAGTGAAAGGCTAGCGGGATGGGAGACCCAGTACTTC. Its protein is CAISERLAGWETQYF. The chain couples TRBV10-3 to TRBJ2-5; 9 positions match TRBD2. With 3 bases clipped from V and 5 bases from J, the junction kept 7 bases outside the gene matches. The CDR3 is 15 amino acids. Germline CDR1 reads ENHRY; CDR2 reads SYGVKD.

The rearrangement links TRBV30 to TRBJ1-4; TRBD1 is a possible D gene (5 bases). Looked up from germline, CDR1 is GTSNPN and CDR2 is SVGIG (reference sequence). The CDR3 covers 14 residues. Trimming removed 3 bases at V and 7 bases at J, with 15 bases between. The CDR3 nucleotides read TGTGCCTGGAGGAGGGGAAGGAGCCCTGAAAAACTGTTTTTT. Translation gives CAWRRGRSPEKLFF.

The chain employs TRBV29-1 and TRBJ1-1, with D hard to call. Trimming took 4 bases from V and 6 from J, leaving 12 bases between them. Looked up from germline, CDR1 is SQVTM and CDR2 is ANQGSEA. The CDR3 loop spans 12 amino acids. The CDR3 loop reads CSVVAPTAEAFF. CDR3 bases: TGCAGCGTTGTAGCCCCCACCGCTGAAGCTTTCTTT.

About this clonotype: The CDR3 carries no conserved terminal phenylalanine or tryptophan, so it likely arises from a read error. J is TRBJ2-5 and V is TRBV4-1; 9 bases line up with TRBD2. CDR1 MGHRA and CDR2 YSYEKL come from the germline V gene. The CDR3 extends over 16 amino acids. J gave up 5 bases and V 0 bases, and 7 bases lay outside the gene matches. CDR3 sequence: CASSQEIGGGVETQYL. The CDR3 DNA sequence: TGCGCCAGCAGCCAAGAGATTGGCGGGGGGGTCGAGACCCAGTACCTC.

CDR3 sequence reads: CSVEEGLGTDTQYF. The CDR3 nucleotides read TGCAGCGTTGAAGAGGGGCTAGGGACAGATACGCAGTATTTT. The rearrangement joins TRBV29-1 to TRBJ2-3, with TRBD1 as a possible D gene (5 bases). Germline V lookup: CDR1 SQVTM, CDR2 ANQGSEA. The CDR3 contains 14 residues. Trimming cost V 0 bases and J 3 bases, with 10 bases left between them.

The chain uses TRBV19 and TRBJ2-5, with D maybe TRBD1 (6 bases). CDR1 LNHDA and CDR2 SQIVND come from the germline V gene (reference sequence). The CDR3 is 14 residues long. Trimming removed 3 bases at V and 5 bases at J, with 13 bases between. This chain's CDR3 is CASSIQGSWETQYF. Written as DNA, the CDR3 is TGTGCCAGTAGTATCCAGGGGAGCTGGGAGACCCAGTACTTC.

This clonotype has a single count. CDR3 region: CSASGQGNTEAFF. CDR3 coding DNA: TGCAGCGCCTCGGGCCAGGGGAACACTGAAGCTTTCTTT. The chain couples TRBV29-1 to TRBJ1-1; tentatively, D is TRBD1 (5 bases). Trimming stripped 7 bases from V and 1 base from J, with 13 bases between. This CDR3 contains 13 residues. Germline CDR1 reads SQVTM; CDR2 reads ANQGSEA.

V gene TRBV13 combines with J gene TRBJ2-3; D unclear. This CDR3 has 14 residues. Trimming shortened V by 4 bases and J by 6 bases, and 14 bases separated the two germline ends. Germline CDR1 reads PRHDT; CDR2 reads FYEKMQ (reference sequence). Here the CDR3 reads CASSWTYAQDTQYF. CDR3 DNA: TGTGCCAGCAGCTGGACCTACGCACAGGATACGCAGTATTTT.

Concerning this clonotype: A clone one base away is much larger, so this may be a read error. Without the conserved terminal phenylalanine or tryptophan, this CDR3 likely stems from a read error. This chain connects TRBV15 to TRBJ2-2, with D uncertain. This CDR3 region has 13 residues. Germline CDR1 LNHNV, CDR2 YYDKDF (reference sequence). V lost 0 bases and J lost 5, with 4 bases in between. The CDR3 DNA follows: TGTGCCACCAGCAGAGAGGTTACCGGGGAGCTGTTTCTT. Its protein is CATSREVTGELFL.

This clonotype was found many times. The rearrangement uses TRBV15 and TRBJ2-7; perhaps TRBD1 as D (7 bases). Trimming cost V 3 bases and J 4 bases, with 16 bases left between them. CDR3 size: 15 residues. Germline loops: CDR1 LNHNV, CDR2 YYDKDF (reference sequence). The CDR3 DNA sequence: TGTGCCACCAGCAGGGAGGGGGCAAGTTCTTACGAGCAGTACTTC. Amino acids: CATSREGASSYEQYF.

The chain uses TRBV7-8 and TRBJ2-1; tentative D call: TRBD2 (6 bases). CDR1 SGHVS and CDR2 FQNEAQ come from the germline V gene. Trimming removed 1 base at V and 5 bases at J, with 15 bases between. The CDR3 runs to 16 residues. CDR3 in amino acids: CASSLGGTSSNNEQFF. The CDR3, as DNA: TGTGCCAGCAGCTTAGGAGGAACTAGCAGTAACAATGAGCAGTTCTTC.

Notes on this clonotype: This sequence may be a read error, since a much larger clone differs from it by one base. No conserved phenylalanine or tryptophan is present at the end of the CDR3, so a read error is the likely explanation. The chain couples TRBV11-2 to TRBJ2-5; D uncertain. Germline CDR1 and CDR2: SGHAT and FQNNGV. This CDR3 spans 12 amino acids. Trimming stripped 7 bases from V and 2 bases from J, with 8 bases between. The CDR3 reads CASTKVQETQYS. The CDR3 DNA is TGTGCCAGCACCAAAGTGCAAGAGACCCAGTACTCC.

J is TRBJ2-1 and V is TRBV28; D gene uncertain. Per the germline V gene, CDR1 is MDHEN and CDR2 is SYDVKM. This CDR3 region has 16 residues. The V end lost 3 bases, the J end lost 5 bases, and 17 bases lay between the germline ends. DNA for the CDR3: TGTGCCAGCAGTTTGCCCCCGGATTATGAGGACAATGAGCAGTTCTTC. It codes for CASSLPPDYEDNEQFF.

This clonotype was detected many times. The gene calls are TRBV19 and TRBJ2-5; TRBD2 might be the D (5 bases). The V gene's germline CDR1 is LNHDA and CDR2 SQIVND (reference sequence). This CDR3 is built from 15 residues. Trimming removed 4 bases from V and 3 bases from J, with 15 bases in between. For the CDR3, the DNA is TGTGCCAGTAGTACAGACCGGGATGGGGAAGAGACCCAGTACTTC. Translating it yields CASSTDRDGEETQYF.

This clonotype turned up a few times. This chain links TRBV7-2 with TRBJ2-2, with D unclear. Germline assignment: CDR1 SGHTA and CDR2 FQGNSA. The CDR3 contains 15 residues. Trimming took off 5 bases at V and 9 bases at J, with 19 bases between the two ends. CDR3 DNA sequence: TGTGCCAGCAGCCACTTGGAGAAGCCGAGCCGGGAGCTGTTTTTT. Translation: CASSHLEKPSRELFF.

The chain employs TRBV28 and TRBJ1-1; D gene unclear. V was trimmed by 5 bases and J by 6 bases, leaving 10 bases between them. The CDR3 has 12 amino acids. Germline V lookup: CDR1 MDHEN, CDR2 SYDVKM. The CDR3 reads CASSVGWAEAFF. CDR3 sequence (DNA): TGTGCCAGCAGTGTGGGGTGGGCTGAAGCTTTCTTT.

The chain is built from TRBV5-1 and TRBJ1-1, with 7 bases aligning to TRBD1. Germline V gene sequence: CDR1 SGHRS, CDR2 YFSETQ. CDR3 length equals 19 residues. The ends lost 0 bases at V and 1 base at J; junction bases unmatched: 15. The DNA for the CDR3 is TGCGCCAGCAGCTTGGTAGGGGACAGCCTAGGGGGGGCGAACACTGAAGCTTTCTTT. Its protein is CASSLVGDSLGGANTEAFF.

V usage is TRBV6-1 and J usage is TRBJ1-2, with D possibly being TRBD1 (5 bases). Trimming cost V 4 bases and J 5 bases, with 17 bases left between them. The germline gives CDR1 MNHNS, CDR2 SASEGT. This CDR3 is built from 15 residues. The CDR3 region is CASSGFGAMGYGYTF. CDR3 in DNA: TGTGCCAGCAGTGGTTTCGGGGCAATGGGGTATGGCTACACCTTC.